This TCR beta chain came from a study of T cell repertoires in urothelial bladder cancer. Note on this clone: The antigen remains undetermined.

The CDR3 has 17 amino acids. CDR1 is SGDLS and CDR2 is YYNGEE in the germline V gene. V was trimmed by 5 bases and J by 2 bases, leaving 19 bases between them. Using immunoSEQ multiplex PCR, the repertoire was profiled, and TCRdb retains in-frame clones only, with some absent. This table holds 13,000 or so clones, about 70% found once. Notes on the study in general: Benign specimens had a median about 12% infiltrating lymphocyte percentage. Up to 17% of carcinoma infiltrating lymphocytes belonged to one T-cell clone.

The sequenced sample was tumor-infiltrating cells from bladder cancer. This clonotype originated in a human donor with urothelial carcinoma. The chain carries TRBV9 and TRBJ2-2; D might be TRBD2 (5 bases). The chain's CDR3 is CASSLPGGRVNTGELFF. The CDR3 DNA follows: TGTGCCAGCAGTTTACCGGGTGGGCGGGTTAACACCGGGGAGCTGTTTTTT.